This T cell receptor (beta chain) comes out of a study of T cell changes during pregnancy in multiple sclerosis. The method was immunoSEQ multiplex PCR; TCRdb's version includes in-frame clones alone and lacks a portion of them. The sample yields approximately 100,000 clones, around 93% seen once. This CDR3 is built from 12 residues. V lost 1 base and J 7 bases, leaving 5 bases between the germline ends. Germline CDR1 LNHNV, CDR2 YYDKDF (reference sequence). The source material was peripheral blood, sampled in the third trimester of pregnancy. This receptor was identified in a female donor with multiple sclerosis, enrolled in a pregnancy study. The chain employs TRBV15 and TRBJ2-1; D gene unclear. This chain's CDR3 is CATSRVANEQFF. DNA of the CDR3: TGTGCCACCAGCAGAGTGGCAAATGAGCAGTTCTTC.